The next 21 T cell receptor beta chains were all read from a single sample in a study of shared clonotypes between healthy human individuals. Using immunoSEQ multiplex PCR, the repertoire was profiled, and TCRdb retains in-frame clones only, with some absent. The sample records under 300,000 clones, 60% to 70% being singletons. Material for sequencing was memory CD4+ T cells sorted from blood. Subset: CD45RA-negative fraction. The receptors originated from a man between 25 and 39 years old in good health.

Written as DNA, the CDR3 is TGTGCCAGCAGCCCCCCGTACACCTCCGGGGAGCTGTTTTTT. Amino acids: CASSPPYTSGELFF. The J gene is TRBJ2-2, the V gene TRBV11-2; D unclear. The germline gives CDR1 SGHAT, CDR2 FQNNGV. The length of the CDR3 is 14 residues. The ends were cut back, 5 bases at V and 6 bases at J, with 13 bases in the middle.

This chain connects TRBV11-3 to TRBJ2-3, with unresolved D. The germline gives CDR1 SGHNT, CDR2 YENEEA. Trimming shortened V by 5 bases and J by 5 bases, and 8 bases separated the two germline ends. This CDR3 is built from 12 residues. In nucleotides, the CDR3 is TGTGCCAGCAGCCCAGGCCAAGATACGCAGTATTTT. It yields the protein CASSPGQDTQYF.

In this sample, this clone turned up once. The rearrangement links TRBV9 to TRBJ2-5, with 9 bases matching TRBD1. The CDR3 runs to 14 residues. The trim removed 3 bases at V and 3 bases at J, leaving 3 bases unmatched. CDR1 is SGDLS and CDR2 is YYNGEE in the germline V gene. The CDR3 reads CASSGGQGKETQYF. In nucleotides, the CDR3 is TGTGCCAGCAGCGGGGGACAGGGAAAAGAGACCCAGTACTTC.

This clone was seen a handful of times. The chain joins TRBV10-3 to TRBJ2-2, with 15 positions matching TRBD2. Germline V lookup: CDR1 ENHRY, CDR2 SYGVKD. The CDR3 sequence is 16 residues long. V was pared by 4 bases and J by 5 bases, with 2 bases of the junction left unmatched. Written as DNA, the CDR3 is TGTGCCATCAGTGTGGGACTAGCGGGAGGTACCGGGGAGCTGTTTTTT. Translating gives CAISVGLAGGTGELFF.

The chain couples TRBV7-2 to TRBJ1-1; D possibly corresponds to TRBD1 (6 bases). Germline V lookup: CDR1 SGHTA, CDR2 FQGNSA. The CDR3 is 13 residues long. With 7 bases removed from V and 0 bases from J, the gap between germline ends came to 9 bases. Written as DNA, the CDR3 is TGTGCCAGCATACAGGGCATGAACACTGAAGCTTTCTTT. Encoded protein: CASIQGMNTEAFF.

This chain uses TRBV9 with TRBJ1-2; D might be TRBD1 (6 bases). The CDR3 extends over 15 amino acids. V lost 0 bases, J lost 0 bases, and 9 bases lay in between. Germline assignment: CDR1 SGDLS and CDR2 YYNGEE. The CDR3 DNA is TGTGCCAGCAGCGTAGCGACAGGACCTAACTATGGCTACACCTTC. Protein sequence: CASSVATGPNYGYTF.

CDR3 loop: CASSQAHGSYEQYF. The CDR3 DNA reads TGCGCCAGCAGCCAAGCGCACGGATCCTACGAGCAGTACTTC. The genes are TRBV4-1 and TRBJ2-7; D remains ambiguous. The V gene's germline CDR1 is MGHRA and CDR2 YSYEKL. Trimming pared 1 base from V and 1 base from J, leaving 8 bases between. The CDR3 extends over 14 amino acids.

The chain couples TRBV7-9 to TRBJ1-5, with D perhaps matching TRBD1 (6 bases). V was shortened by 5 bases and J by 4 bases, with 12 bases between the two germline ends. CDR3 size: 14 residues. Germline loops: CDR1 SEHNR, CDR2 FQNEAQ (reference sequence). The CDR3 is CASSGGGTNQPQHF. CDR3 nucleotide sequence: TGTGCCAGCAGCGGAGGGGGTACAAATCAGCCCCAGCATTTT.

In this sample, this clone turned up a few times. The chain combines TRBV18 with TRBJ1-1; D unresolved. The CDR3 loop spans 11 amino acids. The ends were cut back, 5 bases at V and 3 bases at J, with 4 bases in the middle. Germline CDR1 KGHSH, CDR2 LQKENI. The CDR3 DNA sequence: TGTGCCAGCTCAGCGGACACTGAAGCTTTCTTT. Amino acid sequence: CASSADTEAFF.

This chain links TRBV18 with TRBJ1-1; D remains ambiguous. Trimming took off 3 bases at V and 4 bases at J, with 6 bases between the two ends. CDR3 length equals 12 residues. CDR1 is KGHSH and CDR2 is LQKENI in the germline V gene. CDR3 in amino acids: CASSPDRTEAFF. CDR3 DNA sequence: TGTGCCAGCTCACCCGATCGCACTGAAGCTTTCTTT. Filled out from reference TRBV18 and TRBJ1-1, the complete variable domain reads NAGVMQNPRHLVRRRGQEARLRCSPMKGHSHVYWYRQLPEEGLKFMVYLQKENIIDESGMPKERFSAEFPKEGPSILRIQQVVRGDSAAYFCASSPDRTEAFFGQGTRLTVV.

The chain uses TRBV28 and TRBJ2-3; 10 bases agree with TRBD2. J was trimmed by 4 bases and V by 1 base; bases with no gene match: 8. Looked up from germline, CDR1 is MDHEN and CDR2 is SYDVKM. The CDR3 has 17 amino acids. Written as DNA, the CDR3 is TGTGCCAGCAGTTTATCGCTAGCGGGAGTAGGCGCAGATACGCAGTATTTT. Its translation: CASSLSLAGVGADTQYF.

The chain combines TRBV9 with TRBJ2-1, with D possibly matching TRBD2 (7 bases). This CDR3 region has 18 residues. The germline gives CDR1 SGDLS, CDR2 YYNGEE. Trimming pared 1 base from V and 9 bases from J, leaving 26 bases between. The CDR3 reads CASSVSSRGGPAPGEQFF. DNA for the CDR3: TGTGCCAGCAGCGTATCGTCTCGCGGGGGCCCGGCCCCAGGTGAGCAGTTCTTC.

Written as DNA, the CDR3 is TGTGCCAGCAGTGTTTACAGGGATTGGGGGACCCAGTACTTC. This translates into CASSVYRDWGTQYF. The J gene is TRBJ2-5, the V gene TRBV6-1; D possibly corresponds to TRBD1 (6 bases). Trimming shortened V by 4 bases and J by 7 bases, and 16 bases separated the two germline ends. Germline V gene sequence: CDR1 MNHNS, CDR2 SASEGT. The CDR3 consists of 14 residues.

The DNA of the CDR3 is TGTGCCAGCAGCGTAGGGGTGTCCCAGCAGTTCTTC. It yields the protein CASSVGVSQQFF. The V and J genes are TRBV9 and TRBJ2-1; no clear D gene. V shed 0 bases and J shed 11 bases, with 9 bases lying between them. CDR3 length: 12 amino acids. Germline CDR1 is SGDLS and CDR2 is YYNGEE.

This clone was observed a handful of times. The chain employs TRBV4-2 and TRBJ2-1; D uncertain. V was cut by 0 bases and J by 4 bases, with 7 bases left in between. The V gene's germline CDR1 is LGHNA and CDR2 YNFKEQ. The CDR3 is 14 amino acids. Here the CDR3 DNA reads TGTGCCAGCAGCCAAGACTTTGGGTACAATGAGCAGTTCTTC. Amino acids: CASSQDFGYNEQFF.

The V and J genes are TRBV11-1 and TRBJ1-1; maybe TRBD1 (6 bases). The CDR3 sequence is 16 residues long. Between the trimmed V and J ends, which lost 4 bases and 2 bases, there was a span of 17 bases. CDR1 is SGHAT and CDR2 is FQDESV in the germline V gene (reference sequence). CDR3 loop: CASSSSGTRPNTEAFF. The CDR3 bases are TGTGCCAGCAGCTCTTCCGGGACACGTCCCAACACTGAAGCTTTCTTT.

This sequence joins TRBV7-8 and TRBJ1-1, with TRBD1 matching over 10 bases. CDR3 length: 15 residues. V lost 5 bases, J lost 6 bases, and 9 bases stayed unmatched. CDR1 is SGHVS, CDR2 FQNEAQ, per germline. The CDR3 DNA is TGTGCCAGCAGCAGACAGACAGGGGGCATTGCTGAAGCTTTCTTT. This gives the protein CASSRQTGGIAEAFF.

The rearrangement links TRBV19 to TRBJ1-2; D possibly corresponds to TRBD1 (6 bases). The CDR3 runs 14 residues. V was shortened by 3 bases and J by 10 bases, with 18 bases between the two germline ends. The germline gives CDR1 LNHDA, CDR2 SQIVND (reference sequence). The CDR3 sequence is CASSISGTIFSYTF. The CDR3 DNA reads as TGTGCCAGTAGTATCTCCGGGACAATCTTCTCCTACACCTTC.

The chain combines TRBV11-3 with TRBJ2-1; D unresolved. In germline, CDR1 is SGHNT, CDR2 YENEEA. The CDR3 runs 12 residues. V was shortened by 3 bases and J by 7 bases, with 7 bases between the two germline ends. The CDR3 DNA reads as TGTGCCAGCAGCTTTCAGAGTAATGAGCAGTTCTTC. Its protein product is CASSFQSNEQFF. The full variable domain, its missing parts supplied by reference TRBV11-3 and TRBJ2-1, is EAGVVQSPRYKIIEKKQPVAFWCNPISGHNTLYWYLQNLGQGPELLIRYENEEAVDDSQLPKDRFSAERLKGVDSTLKIQPAELGDSAVYLCASSFQSNEQFFGPGTRLTVL.

The chain links TRBV19 to TRBJ2-7; D tentatively fits TRBD1 or TRBD2 (5 bases each). Per the germline V gene, CDR1 is LNHDA and CDR2 is SQIVND (reference sequence). V shed 3 bases and J shed 2 bases, with 14 bases lying between them. CDR3 length: 15 amino acids. CDR3: CASSIKGRDAYEQYF. Here the CDR3 DNA reads TGTGCCAGTAGTATTAAAGGCAGGGACGCCTACGAGCAGTACTTC. Full variable domain (remainder filled in from reference TRBV19 and TRBJ2-7): DGGITQSPKYLFRKEGQNVTLSCEQNLNHDAMYWYRQDPGQGLRLIYYSQIVNDFQKGDIAEGYSVSREKKESFPLTVTSAQKNPTAFYLCASSIKGRDAYEQYFGPGTRLTVT.

Only a few counts were recorded for this clone. This chain joins TRBV6-4 and TRBJ2-7, with 8 bases identical to TRBD2. Germline lookup yields CDR1 MRHNA and CDR2 SNTAGT. V trimming: 3 bases; J trimming: 5 bases; junction bases outside the gene matches: 9. The CDR3 spans 15 residues. This CDR3 is CASSEVSGSIHEQYF. For the CDR3, the DNA is TGTGCCAGCAGTGAGGTGAGCGGGAGTATCCACGAGCAGTACTTC.